These 32 T cell receptor beta chains were all obtained from the same sample, sequenced in a study of beta chain features in type 1 diabetes. Study findings and constraints: All four CD4+ subsets of Type 1 diabetes patients contained TCRB CDR3s that were moderately but significantly shorter.

No antigens are known for them. Sequencing targeted expressed TCRB transcripts, as all isolated RNA had been reverse transcribed. Sequenced by immunoSEQ multiplex PCR; TCRdb stores in-frame clones only, minus some. The data contain a few hundred thousand clones, roughly 12% of them singletons. The sample was naive CD4+ T cells from blood. The receptors stem from a woman younger than 30 with type 1 diabetes.

This clone was detected only a few times. The chain combines TRBV18 with TRBJ2-7; TRBD1 might be the D (6 bases). V dropped 2 bases and J dropped 6 bases, with 11 bases sitting between them. The CDR3 totals 13 residues. Germline CDR1 KGHSH, CDR2 LQKENI. CDR3 coding DNA: TGTGCCAGCTCACCAGGGGACACGGGCGAGCAGTACTTC. Protein: CASSPGDTGEQYF.

CDR3 amino acids: CASRLTGNTEAFF. CDR3 in DNA: TGTGCCAGCAGACTTACAGGGAACACTGAAGCTTTCTTT. The J gene is TRBJ1-1, the V gene TRBV11-2; the D gene is possibly TRBD1 (5 bases). Between the trimmed V and J ends, which lost 6 bases and 1 base, there was a span of 9 bases. Germline assignment: CDR1 SGHAT and CDR2 FQNNGV. CDR3 length: 13 amino acids.

In its sample, this clone was seen a few times. The chain joins TRBV19 to TRBJ2-7, with a possible D match to TRBD1 (5 bases). The CDR3 is made up of 14 amino acids. Trimming cost V 3 bases and J 1 base, with 10 bases left between them. Germline V gene data show CDR1 as LNHDA and CDR2 as SQIVND (reference sequence). The CDR3 loop reads CASSIAWTSYEQYF. CDR3 DNA sequence: TGTGCCAGTAGTATCGCTTGGACATCCTACGAGCAGTACTTC.

This chain joins TRBV7-8 and TRBJ2-1, with TRBD1 as a possible D gene (6 bases). The V gene's germline CDR1 is SGHVS and CDR2 FQNEAQ. The CDR3 has 15 residues. Trimming pared 0 bases from V and 5 bases from J, leaving 11 bases between. CDR3 nucleotides: TGTGCCAGCAGCTTAGCTCTGTGGACAGACAATGAGCAGTTCTTC. Encoded protein: CASSLALWTDNEQFF.

The V call is TRBV30, the J call TRBJ2-3, with 9 positions matching TRBD2. V was clipped by 0 bases and J by 3 bases; unmatched bases: 13. The CDR3 runs 18 residues. Germline CDR1 reads GTSNPN; CDR2 reads SVGIG (reference sequence). In nucleotides, the CDR3 is TGTGCCTGGAGTGTAACCCCCTTTACTAGCGGGCCAACAGATACGCAGTATTTT. It specifies CAWSVTPFTSGPTDTQYF.

This clone was seen a single time. J is TRBJ2-3 and V is TRBV13, with TRBD2 as a possible D gene (5 bases). The CDR3 contains 14 residues. Germline V lookup: CDR1 PRHDT, CDR2 FYEKMQ (reference sequence). V gave up 5 bases and J gave up 4 bases, with 13 bases separating them. CDR3 residues: CASSLRGLADTQYF. The CDR3 DNA is TGTGCCAGCAGCCTCCGGGGTTTGGCAGATACGCAGTATTTT.

The table lists this clone with a few counts. The CDR3 protein is CASSVPGGNTEAFF. CDR3 DNA sequence: TGCGCCAGCAGCGTCCCAGGGGGGAACACTGAAGCTTTCTTT. The rearrangement links TRBV5-1 to TRBJ1-1, with 7 bases identical to TRBD1. V shed 4 bases and J 1 base; nucleotides not matched to a gene: 4. This CDR3 contains 14 residues. CDR1 is SGHRS and CDR2 is YFSETQ in the germline V gene. Complete variable domain (other parts from reference TRBV5-1 and TRBJ1-1): KAGVTQTPRYLIKTRGQQVTLSCSPISGHRSVSWYQQTPGQGLQFLFEYFSETQRNKGNFPGRFSGRQFSNSRSEMNVSTLELGDSALYLCASSVPGGNTEAFFGQGTRLTVV.

The rearrangement joins TRBV7-2 to TRBJ1-4, with TRBD1 as a possible D gene (5 bases). V lost 7 bases, J lost 11 bases, and 14 bases lay in between. This CDR3 has 12 residues. Germline values: CDR1 SGHTA, CDR2 FQGNSA. The CDR3 here is CASTLPAGKLFF. DNA for the CDR3: TGTGCCAGCACACTCCCCGCAGGGAAACTGTTTTTT. The entire variable domain, with the rest obtained from reference TRBV7-2 and TRBJ1-4, is as follows: GAGVSQSPSNKVTEKGKDVELRCDPISGHTALYWYRQSLGQGLEFLIYFQGNSAPDKSGLPSDRFSAERTGGSVSTLTIQRTQQEDSAVYLCASTLPAGKLFFGSGTQLSVL.

The chain combines TRBV30 with TRBJ2-1; possibly TRBD1 for D (6 bases). V was shortened by 0 bases and J by 9 bases, with 12 bases between the two germline ends. The V gene's germline CDR1 is GTSNPN and CDR2 SVGIG (reference sequence). CDR3 length: 13 amino acids. The CDR3 sequence is CAWSVGIGGEQFF. The CDR3 DNA sequence: TGTGCCTGGAGTGTGGGGATAGGGGGTGAGCAGTTCTTC.

This clone was found a few times. The chain combines TRBV9 with TRBJ1-5; 11 bases are shared with TRBD1. J lost 4 bases, V lost 3 bases, and 3 bases had no gene match. Germline V gene data show CDR1 as SGDLS and CDR2 as YYNGEE. The CDR3 is 15 amino acids. In DNA, the CDR3 is TGTGCCAGCAGCGCCGGGACAGGGGGTAATCAGCCCCAGCATTTT. Its translation: CASSAGTGGNQPQHF.

The chain uses TRBV6-1 and TRBJ2-3, with 7 bases fitting TRBD1. The CDR3 runs 12 residues. J lost 3 bases, V lost 11 bases, and 5 bases had no gene match. Germline CDR1 is MNHNS and CDR2 is SASEGT. CDR3 residues: CAADRRTDTQYF. In DNA, the CDR3 is TGTGCCGCGGACAGGAGGACAGATACGCAGTATTTT.

The chain carries TRBV11-2 and TRBJ2-5; TRBD2 agrees at 8 bases. Looked up from germline, CDR1 is SGHAT and CDR2 is FQNNGV. The CDR3 has 17 amino acids. V lost 5 bases and J lost 1; bases outside the gene matches: 12. The CDR3 loop reads CASSPSGAGGLQETQYF. CDR3 DNA: TGTGCCAGCAGCCCCTCTGGGGCGGGAGGACTCCAAGAGACCCAGTACTTC.

The genes are TRBV29-1 and TRBJ1-1; possible D gene TRBD1, 6 bases. Per germline, CDR1 SQVTM and CDR2 ANQGSEA. This CDR3 has 13 residues. Trimming pared 7 bases from V and 2 bases from J, leaving 14 bases between. The CDR3 sequence: CSGRQVLNTEAFF. The DNA for the CDR3 is TGCAGCGGACGACAGGTACTCAACACTGAAGCTTTCTTT.

The V call is TRBV7-8, the J call TRBJ2-5; 7 nucleotides match TRBD1. Germline V gene data show CDR1 as SGHVS and CDR2 as FQNEAQ. V dropped 5 bases and J dropped 4; count of bases not matched to a gene: 13. The CDR3 covers 16 residues. CDR3 amino acids: CASSGRRGRPGETQYF. In nucleotides, the CDR3 is TGTGCCAGCAGCGGAAGAAGGGGGCGCCCGGGAGAGACCCAGTACTTC.

In its sample, this clone was seen a few times. The J gene is TRBJ2-5, the V gene TRBV7-2; 14 nucleotides align to TRBD2. After removal of 3 bases from V and 1 base from J, the junction contained 10 bases not matched to a gene. This CDR3 is built from 19 residues. In germline, CDR1 is SGHTA, CDR2 FQGNSA. The CDR3 region has the DNA TGTGCCAGCAGCTTTCGAGGGACTAGCGGGAGAGGGGGCCAAGAGACCCAGTACTTC. This encodes CASSFRGTSGRGGQETQYF.

The table lists this clone with a few counts. The gene calls are TRBV14 and TRBJ1-2, with D unclear. From germline, CDR1 is SGHDN and CDR2 FVKESK. The CDR3 extends over 13 amino acids. V lost 4 bases and J 8 bases, leaving 14 bases between the germline ends. CDR3 amino acids: CASSPRPGVGYTF. CDR3 nucleotides: TGTGCCAGCAGCCCGAGACCCGGGGTCGGCTACACCTTC.

The table lists this clone with a few counts. CDR3 sequence: CASREPWREDEQFF. The CDR3 nucleotides are TGTGCCAGCAGAGAGCCATGGCGGGAGGATGAGCAGTTCTTC. The chain carries TRBV25-1 and TRBJ2-1; TRBD2 aligns across 8 bases. The J segment lost 8 bases and the V segment lost 6 bases, leaving 9 bases of the junction unmatched. This CDR3 has 14 amino acids. Per the germline V gene, CDR1 is MGHDK and CDR2 is SYGVNS. Together with reference TRBV25-1 and TRBJ2-1, the CDR3 gives the full variable domain: EADIYQTPRYLVIGTGKKITLECSQTMGHDKMYWYQQDPGMELHLIHYSYGVNSTEKGDLSSESTVSRIRTEHFPLTLESARPSHTSQYLCASREPWREDEQFFGPGTRLTVL.

This clone has more than one count but fewer than ten. The chain employs TRBV9 and TRBJ2-7, with D perhaps matching TRBD1 (6 bases). CDR3 length equals 14 residues. CDR1 SGDLS and CDR2 YYNGEE come from the germline V gene. V lost 5 bases and J lost 3, with 15 bases in between. CDR3 coding DNA: TGTGCCAGCAGTCCGACTTGGGGACACTACGAGCAGTACTTC. Its protein is CASSPTWGHYEQYF.

CDR3 residues: CASSPQGGRNTEAFF. In nucleotides, the CDR3 is TGTGCCAGCTCCCCCCAGGGAGGGAGGAACACTGAAGCTTTCTTT. The chain employs TRBV7-3 and TRBJ1-1; TRBD1 might be the D (5 bases). Per the germline V gene, CDR1 is SGHTA and CDR2 is FQGTGA. Trimming took off 8 bases at V and 1 base at J, with 17 bases between the two ends. CDR3 size: 15 residues.

The J gene is TRBJ1-2, the V gene TRBV5-4, with 12 bases lining up with TRBD1. Germline lookup yields CDR1 SGHNT and CDR2 YYREEE (reference sequence). CDR3 length: 17 residues. The V segment lost 5 bases and the J segment 1 base; nucleotides outside the gene matches: 9. The CDR3 region has the DNA TGTGCCAGCAGGACCGGGACAGGGGGCGCCGGTAACTATGGCTACACCTTC. Its protein product is CASRTGTGGAGNYGYTF.

This clone occurred a few times. The rearrangement links TRBV9 to TRBJ1-6; D uncertain. This CDR3 spans 16 amino acids. With 0 bases removed from V and 10 bases from J, the gap between germline ends came to 17 bases. Germline loops: CDR1 SGDLS, CDR2 YYNGEE. The CDR3 nucleotides are TGTGCCAGCAGCGTAGATACGAAGACCGCGGTCTCACCCCTCCACTTT. Its protein product is CASSVDTKTAVSPLHF.

The V gene is TRBV19, the J gene TRBJ1-5; 9 nucleotides agree with TRBD1. V trimming: 10 bases; J trimming: 2 bases; junction bases outside the gene matches: 9. CDR1 and CDR2 (germline): LNHDA, SQIVND (reference sequence). The CDR3 totals 15 residues. This CDR3 reads CATGGQGGGNQPQHF. CDR3 DNA sequence: TGTGCCACTGGGGGACAGGGAGGTGGCAATCAGCCCCAGCATTTT.

This clone has a handful of counts. The V gene is TRBV10-3, the J gene TRBJ2-7; D is ambiguous. Per the germline V gene, CDR1 is ENHRY and CDR2 is SYGVKD. CDR3 length: 11 residues. The V end was cut by 7 bases, the J end by 6 bases, with 10 bases between. The CDR3 sequence is CAIKWSGEQYF. CDR3 nucleotide sequence: TGTGCCATCAAGTGGTCGGGCGAGCAGTACTTC.

A few counts support this clone. This rearrangement joins TRBV13 to TRBJ2-2; D is undetermined. The germline V gene encodes CDR1 PRHDT and CDR2 FYEKMQ (reference sequence). V was cut by 5 bases and J by 7 bases, with 8 bases left in between. CDR3 length: 12 residues. This chain's CDR3 is CASSHLNGELFF. The CDR3 nucleotides are TGTGCCAGCAGCCATCTAAACGGGGAGCTGTTTTTT.

The genes are TRBV5-1 and TRBJ1-6; 11 bases align to TRBD1. J gave up 6 bases and V 3 bases, and 2 bases lay outside the gene matches. Germline V gives CDR1 SGHRS, CDR2 YFSETQ. The CDR3 length is 15 residues. The CDR3 is CASSSGTGGNSPLHF. The CDR3 DNA reads TGCGCCAGCAGCTCCGGGACAGGGGGTAATTCACCCCTCCACTTT.

In its sample, this clone was seen a few times. The rearrangement uses TRBV29-1 and TRBJ2-5; D is undetermined. The CDR3 is 12 amino acids. V lost 4 bases and J 2 bases, leaving 8 bases between the germline ends. Germline CDR1 reads SQVTM; CDR2 reads ANQGSEA. CDR3 nucleotide sequence: TGCAGCGTTGCGGAGAATCAAGAGACCCAGTACTTC. Its translation: CSVAENQETQYF.

In this sample, this clone turned up a few times. The chain is built from TRBV18 and TRBJ2-7; 12 positions agree with TRBD2. The CDR3 is 15 residues long. Germline lookup yields CDR1 KGHSH and CDR2 LQKENI. Trimming removed 7 bases from V and 3 bases from J; junction bases left unmatched: 7. CDR3 amino acids: CASWATSGSVYEQYF. The CDR3 DNA is TGTGCCAGCTGGGCGACTAGCGGGAGTGTCTACGAGCAGTACTTC.

The chain employs TRBV4-1 and TRBJ2-1, with D perhaps TRBD1 (5 bases). Germline V gene lookup returns CDR1 MGHRA and CDR2 YSYEKL. Trimming took 3 bases from V and 4 from J, leaving 13 bases between them. This CDR3 comprises 15 residues. The CDR3 here is CASSQQGFSYNEQFF. The DNA for the CDR3 is TGCGCCAGCAGCCAGCAGGGCTTCTCGTACAATGAGCAGTTCTTC.

This clone came up a few times. CDR3 in DNA: TGTGCCAGCCGGGACAGTTCACTGCTCTCCTACGAGCAGTACTTC. Residues: CASRDSSLLSYEQYF. The chain uses TRBV19 and TRBJ2-7, with TRBD1 identical over 7 bases. The length of the CDR3 is 15 residues. From germline, CDR1 is LNHDA and CDR2 SQIVND (reference sequence). V trimming: 9 bases; J trimming: 0 bases; junction bases outside the gene matches: 11.

This clone was seen only a few times. This chain uses TRBV6-5 with TRBJ2-6; D not resolved. V was cut by 7 bases and J by 0 bases, with 10 bases left in between. The CDR3 consists of 15 residues. CDR1 and CDR2 from the germline V gene are MNHEY and SVGAGI. The CDR3 here is CASMWAASGANVLTF. CDR3 in DNA: TGTGCCAGCATGTGGGCCGCCTCTGGGGCCAACGTCCTGACTTTC.

The chain has TRBV6-6 and TRBJ2-7; D gene ambiguous. The CDR3 is 12 amino acids. The V and J ends lost 6 bases and 1 base respectively, with 7 bases between them. Per the germline V gene, CDR1 is MNHNY and CDR2 is SVGAGI (reference sequence). The CDR3 region is CASSKQSYEQYF. CDR3 coding DNA: TGTGCCAGCAGCAAACAATCCTACGAGCAGTACTTC.

The chain recombines TRBV5-1 with TRBJ2-7, with 8 bases identical to TRBD1. Per germline, CDR1 SGHRS and CDR2 YFSETQ. The CDR3 contains 16 residues. V shed 4 bases, J shed 3 bases, and the junction held 12 bases outside the gene matches. CDR3: CASSTRGTGKFYEQYF. The CDR3 DNA reads TGCGCCAGCAGCACCAGAGGGACAGGAAAGTTCTACGAGCAGTACTTC.